This TCR beta chain derives from a study of Graves' ophthalmopathy and Graves' hyperthyroidism. This clonotype was observed at least ten times. Its specificity is not known. Amplification of TCR beta CDR3 regions used RNA transcripts. A first-round RT-PCR used HTBI primers, followed by a second-round multiplex PCR. One entry per CDR3 protein results from TCRdb running MiXCR on the multiplex PCR reads. The repertoire consists of about 400,000 distinct CDR3 sequences, with approximately 20% occurring once and the leading ten covering 1.5% to 2%. Study outcomes and limitations: A roughly 80% specificity and 87.88% sensitivity were achieved by a 13-signature model that separated ophthalmopathy from stable hyperthyroidism.

If patients had other autoimmune diseases, uncontrolled infections, pregnancy or lactation, they were excluded. As the starting material, approximately 10 ml of fresh peripheral blood yielded the PBMCs. The clonotype originates from a woman aged 18-35 years with Graves' ophthalmopathy. The sequenced sample consisted of peripheral blood.

CDR3 sequence (DNA): TGTGCCTGGGGTGAACCAGACCTCAGCTCCTACGAGCAGTACTTC. It translates to CAWGEPDLSSYEQYF. The rearrangement uses TRBV30 and TRBJ2-7; no definite D call. The CDR3 contains 15 residues. The ends were cut back, 5 bases at V and 0 bases at J, with 17 bases in the middle. CDR1 GTSNPN and CDR2 SVGIG come from the germline V gene (reference sequence).